The clone carrying this T cell receptor (beta chain) was recorded once. The V gene's germline CDR1 is SEHNR and CDR2 FQNEAQ (reference sequence). V was shortened by 1 base and J by 5 bases, with 9 bases between the two germline ends. CDR3 size: 14 residues. The sample is drawn from a study of shared clonotypes between healthy human individuals. The data were produced by immunoSEQ multiplex PCR, yet TCRdb's version contains in-frame clones alone and is incomplete. The sample includes 740,000 or so clones, around 73% seen only once; the top ten take around 2%. Sequencing was performed on memory CD4+ T cells sorted from blood. Subset of the sample: CD45RA-negative fraction. This chain links TRBV7-9 with TRBJ2-1, with D perhaps TRBD1 (6 bases). The TCR originated in a woman under 40 in good health. The CDR3 sequence: CASSLVGTNNEQFF. In nucleotides, the CDR3 is TGTGCCAGCAGCTTAGTAGGGACAAACAATGAGCAGTTCTTC.